Listed below are T cell receptor beta chains from one sample, sequenced in a study of T cells in localized non-small cell lung cancer. Measured with immunoSEQ multiplex PCR; TCRdb has only the in-frame clones, and not every one. The table shows roughly 1,700 clones, with around a fifth occurring only once. The specimen was normal lung tissue next to the tumor, collected before any cancer treatment. The receptors come from a woman aged 35 to 75 with stage III squamous cell lung carcinoma. CDR3s include the opening cysteine and the closing phenylalanine or tryptophan. D genes are given only for firm matches. Size is stated for part of the rows, as once, few or many counts, or as a class when the clone is expanded.

TRBV5-1	TRBJ1-1	-	TRBD1	TGCGCCAGCCGCTCCACCCCGGGACAGGGGAACACTGAAGCTTTCTTT	CASRSTPGQGNTEAFF
TRBV11-3	TRBJ1-5	large	TRBD1	TGTGCCAGCAGCCCAGGACAGGGGGTTAATCAGCCCCAGCATTTT	CASSPGQGVNQPQHF
TRBV1	TRBJ1-1	-	-	TGCGCCAGCAGCCAGACGGGACGGCCCATGAACACTGAAGCTTTCTTT	CASSQTGRPMNTEAFF
TRBV9	TRBJ1-3	few	-	TGTGCCAGCAGCGTAGAAACTTTGAGGGGCACCATATATTTT	CASSVETLRGTIYF
TRBV6-8	TRBJ2-7	few	TRBD2	TGTGCCGTCCAACCCATCGGCGGGAGTTCCGAGCAGTACTTC	CAVQPIGGSSEQYF
TRBV6-8	TRBJ1-2	few	-	TGTGCCAGCAGTTACGAAAGCCACGGGTATGGCTACACCTTC	CASSYESHGYGYTF
TRBV19	TRBJ2-2	-	TRBD2	TGTGCCAGTACCCCGCTTGAGCGGGGATTAGGGGGGGAGCTGTTTTTT	CASTPLERGLGGELFF
TRBV30	TRBJ2-3	few	-	TGTGCCTGGAGTGTACTCGCGGGGCGCACAGATACGCAGTATTTT	CAWSVLAGRTDTQYF
TRBV4-1	TRBJ2-2	-	TRBD1	TGCGCCAGCAGCCAAGATAGGACAGGGTACGCCGGGGAGCTGTTTTTT	CASSQDRTGYAGELFF
TRBV9	TRBJ2-5	large	-	TGTGCCAGCAGCGTGACTCTCGACAGGATGGGGCAAGAGACCCAGTACTTC	CASSVTLDRMGQETQYF
TRBV28	TRBJ1-5	-	-	TGTGCCAGCACCCTACGGGTGGTTTCTCAGCCCCAGCATTTT	CASTLRVVSQPQHF
TRBV6-8	TRBJ1-3	few	-	TGTGCCGTGGGGGCAGGCCTCTCTGGAAACACCATATATTTT	CAVGAGLSGNTIYF
TRBV28	TRBJ2-1	-	TRBD2	TGTGCCAGCACTTCCCCCGGATTTAGCGGGAGGGTTGGTGAGCAGTTCTTC	CASTSPGFSGRVGEQFF
TRBV6-1	TRBJ1-5	-	-	TGTGCCAGCAGTGAAGCGTCAGAAATTCAGCCCCAGCATTTT	CASSEASEIQPQHF
TRBV28	TRBJ2-1	few	TRBD1	TGTGCCAGCAGAACGGGACAGGGTGAGCAGTTCTTC	CASRTGQGEQFF
TRBV28	TRBJ1-2	-	-	TGTGCCAGCAGTTCCCTCGGCTATGGCTACACCTTC	CASSSLGYGYTF
TRBV6-8	TRBJ2-3	-	TRBD1	TGTGCCAGCAGTGGGGACAGGGAAACAGATACGCAGTATTTT	CASSGDRETDTQYF
TRBV6-8	TRBJ1-5	few	-	TGTGCCAGCAGGCCCAGTGGGGGTACGATTGGCAATCAGCCCCAGCATTTT	CASRPSGGTIGNQPQHF
TRBV18	TRBJ1-2	-	-	TGTGCCAGCTCACCCCTTGGGGGGTTGGGTGGCTACACCTTC	CASSPLGGLGGYTF
TRBV6-8	TRBJ1-3	medium-sized	-	TGTGCCAGCACCGACCCGGGGCAGAGAGGAAACACCATATATTTT	CASTDPGQRGNTIYF
TRBV6-8	TRBJ2-1	few	TRBD1	TGTGCCAGCAGTTACGACAGGGGAAATGAGCAGTTCTTC	CASSYDRGNEQFF
TRBV11-3	TRBJ2-5	few	-	TGTGCCAGCAGCTTAGACCGCGGTGTTGGAAAGACCCAGTACTTC	CASSLDRGVGKTQYF
TRBV28	TRBJ1-2	few	-	TGTGCCACCTCCGACACTATCTATGGCTACACCTTC	CATSDTIYGYTF
TRBV11-3	TRBJ2-2	few	TRBD1	TGTGCCAGCAGCTCAACAGGGGGCTTGAACACCGGGGAGCTGTTTTTT	CASSSTGGLNTGELFF
TRBV18	TRBJ2-1	-	-	TGTGCCAGCTCACCCCAGTCCGGGTACAATGAGCAGTTCTTC	CASSPQSGYNEQFF
TRBV30	TRBJ2-2	few	TRBD2	TGTGCCTGCCGGACTAGCGCAAACACCGGGGAGCTGTTTTTT	CACRTSANTGELFF
TRBV18	TRBJ2-7	-	-	TGTGCCAGCTCACCTCCGGAGAAGTTTGGGCGAGAGCAGTACTTC	CASSPPEKFGREQYF
TRBV6-8	TRBJ1-1	-	-	TGTGCCAGCAGTTCCGGACGGGGCGCGATGAACACTGAAGCTTTCTTT	CASSSGRGAMNTEAFF